The 29 T cell receptor beta chains below were found in one sample sequenced in a study of blood T cell repertoires in COVID-19. Repertoires were generated with immunoSEQ multiplex PCR, while TCRdb's copy carries only in-frame clones and drops some. The sample records approximately 160,000 clones, 60% to 85% being singletons. The sample was peripheral blood. The receptors here all came from a man aged 55 to 70 with acute or convalescent COVID-19.

The J gene is TRBJ2-5, the V gene TRBV3-1 (or the pseudogene TRBV3-2); 9 nucleotides line up with TRBD2. The CDR3 covers 18 residues. V shed 0 bases, J shed 0 bases, and the junction held 8 bases outside the gene matches. Germline lookup yields CDR1 LGHDT and CDR2 YNNKEL (reference sequence). This CDR3 reads CASSQDWSSGTYQETQYF. For the CDR3, the DNA is TGTGCCAGCAGCCAAGATTGGTCTAGCGGGACGTACCAAGAGACCCAGTACTTC.

The chain has TRBV5-1 and TRBJ1-1; D is perhaps TRBD1 (6 bases). This CDR3 comprises 14 residues. V lost 3 bases and J lost 1, with 10 bases in between. CDR1 and CDR2 (germline): SGHRS, YFSETQ. CDR3 bases: TGCGCCAGCAGCTATGACAGGCGGAACACTGAAGCTTTCTTT. Protein sequence: CASSYDRRNTEAFF.

This chain joins TRBV11-3 and TRBJ2-3; no reliable D call. This CDR3 is built from 12 residues. V was pared by 5 bases and J by 0 bases, with 3 bases between. Per germline, CDR1 SGHNT and CDR2 YENEEA. CDR3 sequence: CASSQSTDTQYF. The DNA for the CDR3 is TGTGCCAGCAGCCAGAGCACAGATACGCAGTATTTT.

This clone has at least ten counts. The chain combines TRBV7-2 with TRBJ1-1; D is ambiguous. The germline V gene has CDR1 SGHTA and CDR2 FQGNSA. Trimming stripped 4 bases from V and 0 bases from J, with 6 bases between. This CDR3 is built from 13 residues. CDR3 in amino acids: CASSSPLNTEAFF. The CDR3 DNA sequence: TGTGCCAGCAGCTCTCCTCTGAACACTGAAGCTTTCTTT.

This sequence joins TRBV9 and TRBJ1-2, with TRBD1 matching 8 bases. With V trimmed by 0 bases and J by 8 bases, 3 bases remained unmatched. Germline CDR1 SGDLS, CDR2 YYNGEE. The CDR3 is 13 residues long. The CDR3 loop is CASSVGTGIGYTF. The CDR3 coding sequence is TGTGCCAGCAGCGTAGGGACAGGGATAGGCTACACCTTC.

This clone occurred a few times. V usage is TRBV10-3 and J usage is TRBJ1-2; 8 nucleotides line up with TRBD1. Germline-derived CDR1 and CDR2 are ENHRY and SYGVKD. V shed 7 bases and J 5 bases; nucleotides not matched to a gene: 12. This CDR3 has 15 residues. DNA of the CDR3: TGTGCCATCACCGGACAGGGAAACGGCCTTTATGGCTACACCTTC. It is translated as CAITGQGNGLYGYTF.

This clone was found a few times. The chain employs TRBV9 and TRBJ2-1; a possible D gene is TRBD1 (6 bases). Germline V CDR1 and CDR2: SGDLS, YYNGEE. The CDR3 sequence is 14 residues long. V was cut by 2 bases and J by 7 bases, with 13 bases left in between. Written as DNA, the CDR3 is TGTGCCAGCAGCGTTGGGACAACTGGGAATGAGCAGTTCTTC. As protein: CASSVGTTGNEQFF.

The CDR3 region has the DNA TGCGCCAGCAGCGAGGGACAGCCAAATGAAAAACTGTTTTTT. Protein sequence: CASSEGQPNEKLFF. The V call is TRBV5-1, the J call TRBJ1-4, with 7 bases lining up with TRBD1. Germline V gene data show CDR1 as SGHRS and CDR2 as YFSETQ. V shed 4 bases, J shed 5 bases, and the junction held 5 bases outside the gene matches. The CDR3 consists of 14 residues.

The V gene is TRBV6-5, the J gene TRBJ2-1, with 7 nucleotides matching TRBD1. CDR1 MNHEY and CDR2 SVGAGI come from the germline V gene. Unmatched junction bases numbered 9, after V lost 6 bases and J lost 13 bases. This CDR3 has 12 residues. CDR3 sequence: CASRSTGALQFF. CDR3 DNA sequence: TGTGCCAGCAGGTCAACAGGGGCCTTACAGTTCTTC.

This clone was seen more than once but under ten times. The chain has TRBV7-3 and TRBJ2-3; 9 positions agree with TRBD2. Trimming took 1 base from V and 5 from J; bases not matched to a gene: 4. The CDR3 consists of 15 residues. The germline gives CDR1 SGHTA, CDR2 FQGTGA. CDR3 nucleotides: TGTGCCAGCAGCTTAAGCGGGGGGGCCTTAGATACGCAGTATTTT. Residues: CASSLSGGALDTQYF.

This clone was detected a few times. This rearrangement joins TRBV19 to TRBJ2-7; TRBD2 aligns across 9 bases. CDR1 is LNHDA, CDR2 SQIVND, per germline (reference sequence). The length of the CDR3 is 15 residues. J was trimmed by 7 bases and V by 2 bases; bases with no gene match: 9. CDR3 in amino acids: CASSISASGILEQYF. In DNA form, the CDR3 reads TGTGCCAGTAGTATATCAGCTAGCGGGATCTTAGAGCAGTACTTC.

The chain combines TRBV19 with TRBJ2-7; weak D call: TRBD1 (6 bases). Trimming took off 5 bases at V and 1 base at J, with 9 bases between the two ends. Germline values: CDR1 LNHDA, CDR2 SQIVND (reference sequence). CDR3 length: 13 amino acids. Here the CDR3 reads CASSDGQSYEQYF. CDR3 in DNA: TGTGCCAGTAGTGATGGACAGTCCTACGAGCAGTACTTC.

V usage is TRBV5-4 and J usage is TRBJ2-7; D possibly corresponds to TRBD1 (5 bases). CDR3 length: 12 amino acids. The V end was cut by 7 bases, the J end by 6 bases, with 14 bases between. Germline V gene sequence: CDR1 SGHNT, CDR2 YYREEE (reference sequence). CDR3 in amino acids: CASGAGVSEQYF. The CDR3 DNA reads TGTGCCAGCGGGGCAGGAGTAAGCGAGCAGTACTTC.

V and J are TRBV5-1 and TRBJ2-3; tentative D call: TRBD2 (6 bases). V was shortened by 6 bases and J by 2 bases, with 16 bases between the two germline ends. Germline V lookup: CDR1 SGHRS, CDR2 YFSETQ. There are 15 residues in the CDR3. CDR3 DNA sequence: TGCGCCAGCACTGAGGGGAGGAGGTCCACAGATACGCAGTATTTT. This gives the protein CASTEGRRSTDTQYF.

V usage is TRBV2 and J usage is TRBJ1-1; possibly TRBD1 for D (6 bases). CDR1 is SNHLY and CDR2 is FYNNEI in the germline V gene. The CDR3 is 13 residues long. The germline V and J ends were trimmed by 6 bases and 3 bases, with 11 bases remaining between them. The CDR3 reads CASSSTGYTEAFF. The CDR3 DNA follows: TGTGCCAGCAGCTCCACAGGGTACACTGAAGCTTTCTTT.

The rearrangement joins TRBV12-3 or TRBV12-4 to TRBJ1-1; 8 nucleotides agree with TRBD1. The V and J ends lost 8 bases and 7 bases, in that order; junction bases with no gene match: 9. CDR3 length: 13 residues. CDR3 residues: CASLIQGGGEAFF. The DNA for the CDR3 is TGTGCCAGCCTGATACAGGGGGGAGGTGAAGCTTTCTTT.

The rearrangement uses TRBV7-9 and TRBJ1-2; 9 positions agree with TRBD1. J gave up 2 bases and V 0 bases, and 4 bases lay outside the gene matches. CDR3 length: 16 residues. Germline V gene lookup returns CDR1 SEHNR and CDR2 FQNEAQ (reference sequence). The CDR3 coding sequence is TGTGCCAGCAGCTTAGCGAGGGACAGGGCCAACTATGGCTACACCTTC. Residues: CASSLARDRANYGYTF.

The table lists this clone with a few counts. This chain links TRBV10-3 with TRBJ2-5; 8 bases fit TRBD2. The V segment lost 7 bases and the J segment 4 bases; nucleotides outside the gene matches: 5. CDR3 size: 13 residues. Per the germline V gene, CDR1 is ENHRY and CDR2 is SYGVKD. CDR3 amino acids: CAIKAGGGETQYF. DNA of the CDR3: TGTGCCATCAAGGCGGGGGGAGGAGAGACCCAGTACTTC.

V is TRBV27 and J is TRBJ2-7; 7 nucleotides agree with TRBD1. The trim removed 6 bases at V and 3 bases at J, leaving 5 bases unmatched. This CDR3 comprises 13 residues. Germline V CDR1 and CDR2: MNHEY, SMNVEV (reference sequence). This CDR3 reads CASSKGQVYEQYF. The DNA of the CDR3 is TGTGCCAGCAGCAAAGGACAGGTCTACGAGCAGTACTTC.

The J gene is TRBJ2-5, the V gene TRBV19; D is possibly TRBD1 (5 bases). The CDR3 loop spans 14 amino acids. The V end was cut by 0 bases, the J end by 5 bases, with 10 bases between. Per germline, CDR1 LNHDA and CDR2 SQIVND (reference sequence). The CDR3 DNA reads as TGTGCCAGTAGTATAGACTCAGGGCGGGAGACCCAGTACTTC. It codes for CASSIDSGRETQYF.

V usage is TRBV5-1 and J usage is TRBJ1-1; 9 bases line up with TRBD1. The CDR3 consists of 14 residues. Germline trimming cut 0 bases from V and 10 bases from J; bases unmatched to any gene: 7. Germline CDR1 reads SGHRS; CDR2 reads YFSETQ. The CDR3 region has the DNA TGCGCCAGCAGCTTGGCCACAGGGGGCTCATCAGCTTTCTTT. Encoded protein: CASSLATGGSSAFF. The full variable domain, its missing parts supplied by reference TRBV5-1 and TRBJ1-1, is KAGVTQTPRYLIKTRGQQVTLSCSPISGHRSVSWYQQTPGQGLQFLFEYFSETQRNKGNFPGRFSGRQFSNSRSEMNVSTLELGDSALYLCASSLATGGSSAFFGQGTRLTVV.

This chain links TRBV30 with TRBJ1-6; unclear D gene. This CDR3 contains 17 residues. Deletions cut 0 bases from V and 0 bases from J, with 12 bases between. Per germline, CDR1 GTSNPN and CDR2 SVGIG (reference sequence). The chain's CDR3 is CAWSVAGASSYNSPLHF. The CDR3, as DNA: TGTGCCTGGAGTGTTGCGGGTGCGAGCTCCTATAATTCACCCCTCCACTTT. Variable domain in full (rest from reference TRBV30 and TRBJ1-6): SQTIHQWPATLVQPVGSPLSLECTVEGTSNPNLYWYRQAAGRGLQLLFYSVGIGQISSEVPQNLSASRPQDRQFILSSKKLLLSDSGFYLCAWSVAGASSYNSPLHFGNGTRLTVT.

V usage is TRBV2 and J usage is TRBJ2-5; D is unresolved. The V gene's germline CDR1 is SNHLY and CDR2 FYNNEI. This CDR3 has 13 residues. V lost 3 bases and J lost 1, with 6 bases in between. CDR3 DNA sequence: TGTGCCAGCAGTGATTCATTCCAAGAGACCCAGTACTTC. It specifies CASSDSFQETQYF.

V usage is TRBV5-6 and J usage is TRBJ2-1; 9 nucleotides line up with TRBD1. The CDR3 is made up of 17 amino acids. Germline values: CDR1 SGHDT, CDR2 YYEEEE. The J segment lost 7 bases and the V segment lost 2 bases, leaving 13 bases of the junction unmatched. The DNA of the CDR3 is TGTGCCAGCAGCTTATCACCGGGGACAGGGTTTCATAATGAGCAGTTCTTC. Amino acids: CASSLSPGTGFHNEQFF. The variable domain in full, with the rest retrieved from reference TRBV5-6 and TRBJ2-1, is DAGVTQSPTHLIKTRGQQVTLRCSPKSGHDTVSWYQQALGQGPQFIFQYYEEEERQRGNFPDRFSGHQFPNYSSELNVNALLLGDSALYLCASSLSPGTGFHNEQFFGPGTRLTVL.

The chain recombines TRBV7-3 with TRBJ1-1; D is perhaps TRBD1 (5 bases). Germline-derived CDR1 and CDR2 are SGHTA and FQGTGA. V lost 6 bases, J lost 4 bases, and 21 bases lay in between. The CDR3 extends over 16 amino acids. The CDR3 coding sequence is TGTGCCAGCAGTTCAAGCCCTAGGGGAGGGATCACTGAAGCTTTCTTT. Amino acid sequence: CASSSSPRGGITEAFF. Supplemented by reference TRBV7-3 and TRBJ1-1, the full variable domain reads GAGVSQTPSNKVTEKGKYVELRCDPISGHTALYWYRQSLGQGPEFLIYFQGTGAADDSGLPNDRFFAVRPEGSVSTLKIQRTERGDSAVYLCASSSSPRGGITEAFFGQGTRLTVV.

The V gene is TRBV10-3, the J gene TRBJ1-2; 12 nucleotides align to TRBD1. The V gene end was trimmed by 4 bases and the J gene end by 4 bases; junction bases not matched to a gene: 1. Germline CDR1 is ENHRY and CDR2 is SYGVKD. The CDR3 sequence is 14 residues long. In nucleotides, the CDR3 is TGTGCCATCAGTGGGGACAGGGGGCTCTATGGCTACACCTTC. Translated: CAISGDRGLYGYTF.

This clone was seen only once. Other DNA sequences of this sample code for an identical CDR3. The chain joins TRBV3-1 (or the pseudogene TRBV3-2) to TRBJ1-5; D unresolved. CDR1 is LGHDT and CDR2 is YNNKEL in the germline V gene (reference sequence). The CDR3 has 13 amino acids. V was trimmed by 0 bases and J by 7 bases, leaving 7 bases between them. DNA for the CDR3: TGTGCCAGCAGCCAAGATAGAGGGCAGCCCCAGCATTTT. As protein: CASSQDRGQPQHF.

V usage is TRBV5-8 and J usage is TRBJ1-5, with D unresolved. Germline assignment: CDR1 SGHTS and CDR2 YDEGEE. Trimming left V 1 base short and J 4 bases short, with 12 bases between. There are 15 residues in the CDR3. CDR3 loop: CASSLYAAVNQPQHF. In DNA form, the CDR3 reads TGTGCCAGCAGCTTGTACGCGGCAGTAAATCAGCCCCAGCATTTT. Using reference TRBV5-8 and TRBJ1-5 for the parts outside the CDR3, the full variable domain is EAGVTQSPTHLIKTRGQQATLRCSPISGHTSVYWYQQALGLGLQFLLWYDEGEERNRGNFPPRFSGRQFPNYSSELNVNALELEDSALYLCASSLYAAVNQPQHFGDGTRLSIL.

The chain combines TRBV28 with TRBJ2-7, with 9 bases that match TRBD1. The CDR3 length is 14 residues. The germline CDR1 and CDR2 sequences are MDHEN and SYDVKM. Unmatched junction bases numbered 7, after V lost 3 bases and J lost 7 bases. CDR3 nucleotides: TGTGCCAGCAGTTTCCCCCACAGGGGGCGAGAGCAGTACTTC. Protein sequence: CASSFPHRGREQYF.